This TCR beta chain was profiled in a study of T cells in Graves' hyperthyroidism and ophthalmopathy. Overall study results and limits: Most thyroid clonotypes expanded above 0.001 appeared in blood too.

This CDR3 is built from 15 residues. The germline V gene has CDR1 SGHNT and CDR2 YYREEE (reference sequence). V shed 3 bases and J shed 5 bases, with 18 bases lying between them. A remark on this clonotype: The antigen remains undetermined.

The source material, RNA transcripts, was used to amplify TCR beta CDR3 regions. When the TCR CDR3 underwent first-round RT-PCR, the HTBI primer set was used. A single record per CDR3 protein comes from TCRdb applying MiXCR to the multiplex PCR reads. The sample consists of about 840,000 distinct CDR3 sequences, 38% of them appearing once. PBMCs stemmed from around 10 ml fresh peripheral blood. Input material: blood. V usage is TRBV5-4 and J usage is TRBJ2-7; D ambiguous. This receptor was taken from a man aged 18 to 29 with Graves' hyperthyroidism. The CDR3 sequence: CASSSLDPKMDEQYF. For the CDR3, the DNA is TGTGCCAGCAGCTCCCTAGATCCAAAAATGGACGAGCAGTACTTC. Based on the CDR3 plus reference TRBV5-4 and TRBJ2-7, the full variable domain is ETGVTQSPTHLIKTRGQQVTLRCSSQSGHNTVSWYQQALGQGPQFIFQYYREEENGRGNFPPRFSGLQFPNYSSELNVNALELDDSALYLCASSSLDPKMDEQYFGPGTRLTVT.